This TCR beta chain was recovered during a study of beta chain features in type 1 diabetes (dated by TCRdb to 2016 to 2019). With regard to the full study: No differences in mean age, gender distribution, total cell number or subset yield were found between patients and healthy donors. In the study, TCRB repertoires of sorted circulating CD4+ T cell subsets from recently diagnosed type 1 diabetes patients were compared with those of matched healthy donors. Regulatory and stem cell-like memory subsets were obtained from only 8 patients and roughly 8 healthy donors, while naive and central memory subsets were obtained from all 28 donors. A total of 107,917,701 sorted cells were examined across all samples, and the number of cells per subset was strongly correlated with RNA yield.

CDR1 SGDLS and CDR2 YYNGEE were looked up in the germline V gene. V and J are truncated by 0 bases and 4 bases respectively, leaving an intervening sequence of 10 bases. The CDR3 spans 15 residues, from the cysteine through the phenylalanine. The read is trimmed to its CDR3 DNA, 45 bases read in frame from base 1. About this clone: Its recognized antigen is unknown. Base qualities were left out, and no much larger clone turns up one base away.

The High Capacity cDNA Reverse Transcription Kit was used to reverse transcribe all of the isolated RNA, meaning that expressed TCRB transcripts were what got sequenced. Deep immunoSEQ sequencing was applied to naive, central memory and regulatory T cell samples, giving an average of roughly 3.6 million total reads per sample. Sorted cells were lysed in RLT buffer, and RNA was extracted using DNase-treated RNeasy Micro or Mini kits according to cell number. Each cell subset was processed separately to prevent cross-contamination, with patient and healthy donor samples processed together. TCRB sequences were amplified from cDNA with the immunoSEQ multiplex PCR, producing 87-bp fragments spanning the CDR3 region. Sequencing of the amplicons was done on the Illumina HiSeq platform. The published analysis was carried out like this. PCR bias was computationally corrected using synthetic template baselines, reads within Hamming distance 2 were collapsed, and singletons that could not be merged were discarded. By aligning reads against IMGT, V, D and J genes, CDR3 length, and insertions or deletions at six rearrangement sites were assigned. Within each subset, clonotype counts were normalized to the number of sorted cells before true diversity and Gini coefficients were calculated with the tcR R package. The overlap coefficient, calculated on TCRB nucleotide sequences, was used to quantify repertoire sharing. As a proxy for the pre-selection repertoire, out-of-frame TCRB sequences from naive cells were analyzed. This is the immuneACCESS table as TCRdb keeps it, with only in-frame sequences that have V and J called. A part of the clones is gone; compared with another copy, unresolved V genes explain less than half, and the rest is unexplained. D and trimming come from the DNA, and the V and J calls and clone size come from that table. For this sample there are about 650,000 clones; 9.5% to 15% appear just once. The ten largest clones add up to more than 0.09% of the sample.

The research as a whole found: Type 1 diabetes patients showed a moderate but significant shortening of TCRB CDR3 length in all four CD4+ subsets. Shorter templates might be favored by PCR, yet because patient and control samples were amplified and corrected together, any such skew would affect both groups equally. The naive, central memory and regulatory TCRB repertoires appeared to resemble one another more closely among patients than among healthy donors. At VDJ recombination sites, patients with type 1 diabetes made fewer insertions and deleted more nucleotides, a pattern implying thymic rearrangement abnormalities. Only small numbers of individuals were included in the HLA sub-analyses, which left unresolved whether HLA type had any influence on TCRB rearrangement. Because cDNA was sequenced instead of genomic DNA, highly expressing activated cells could be over-represented, though the groups showed no difference in activation or CD3 levels.

Each donor gave one peripheral blood draw, averaging roughly 120 mL, which was collected into heparinised tubes. A BD FACSAria II was used to sort naive, central memory, regulatory and stem cell-like memory CD4+ T cells with a panel that included CD45RO, CCR7, CD25, CD127, CD95 and CD27. All sorted populations exceeded 95% purity. PBMCs were isolated right away by Lymphoprep density gradient centrifugation and were stained directly, without culture. So that batch effects would be minimized, each experiment stained and sorted samples in pairs, pairing one healthy donor with one patient. The source material was naive CD4+ T cells from blood. Taken with the paper, the label for cell subset or site translates to: true naive CD4+ T cells. The chain is encoded by TRBV9 joined to TRBJ1-4; no D gene call is confident. The receptor comes from a man in his thirties or forties with type 1 diabetes. The CDR3 reads as follows: CASSVEDNHNEKLFF. The sequenced DNA: TGTGCCAGCAGCGTAGAAGATAACCATAATGAAAAACTGTTTTTT.